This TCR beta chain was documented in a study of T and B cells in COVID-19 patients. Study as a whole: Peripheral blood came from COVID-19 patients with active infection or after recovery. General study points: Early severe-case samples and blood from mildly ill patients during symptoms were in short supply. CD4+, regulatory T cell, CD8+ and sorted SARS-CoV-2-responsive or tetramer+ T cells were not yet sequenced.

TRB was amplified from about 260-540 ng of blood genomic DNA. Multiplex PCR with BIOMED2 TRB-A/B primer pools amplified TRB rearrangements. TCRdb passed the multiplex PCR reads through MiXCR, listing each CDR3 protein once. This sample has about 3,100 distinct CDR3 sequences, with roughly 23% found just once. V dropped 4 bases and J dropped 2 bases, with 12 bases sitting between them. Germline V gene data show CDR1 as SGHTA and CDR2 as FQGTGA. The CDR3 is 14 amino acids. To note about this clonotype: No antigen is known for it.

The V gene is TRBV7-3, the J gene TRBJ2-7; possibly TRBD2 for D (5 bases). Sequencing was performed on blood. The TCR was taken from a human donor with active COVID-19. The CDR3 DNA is TGTGCCAGCAGCTCGGCTGGAGGACCCTACGAGCAGTACTTC. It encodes CASSSAGGPYEQYF.